The rows below give T cell receptor beta chains drawn from one sample of a study of response to subunit inactivated influenza vaccine. TCRdb passed the RT-PCR reads through MiXCR, listing each CDR3 protein once. The sample shows about 530,000 distinct CDR3 sequences, 13% of them seen only once. Sequences were derived from PBMCs from blood, sampled more than 35 days after vaccination. All receptors come from a man in his fifties who received an inactivated influenza vaccine. The CDR3 runs from the conserved cysteine through the conserved F or W. A D gene is named only where the DNA matches it firmly. Clone size is shown for a subset of rows, as once, few, many or a class of expanded clone.

TRBV10-3	TRBJ1-4	.	.	TGTGCCATCAGTAGGGCAACTAATGAAAAACTGTTTTTT	CAISRATNEKLFF
TRBV24-1	TRBJ2-2	.	TRBD1	TGTGCCACCAGTGATCCAGGACAGGGCCAAATCTTCGGGGAGCTGTTTTTT	CATSDPGQGQIFGELFF
TRBV9	TRBJ2-7	.	TRBD1	TGTGCCAGCAGCGTGACAGGGGCCTCCTACGAGCAGTACTTC	CASSVTGASYEQYF
TRBV6-6	TRBJ1-2	.	TRBD1	TGTGCCAGCAGTTACCCAGGGGGTAATGGCTACACCTTC	CASSYPGGNGYTF
TRBV5-1	TRBJ2-1	few	.	TGCGCCAGCAGCTTGGTGACCGATGAGCAGTTCTTC	CASSLVTDEQFF
TRBV7-9	TRBJ2-1	few	TRBD2	TGTGCCAGCAGCTTCCAGCGGGAGGGCCGCAATGAGCAGTTCTTC	CASSFQREGRNEQFF
TRBV5-1	TRBJ2-2	few	TRBD1	TGCGCCAGCAGCTTGAGCCGGGACAGGGGCACCGGGGAGCTGTTTTTT	CASSLSRDRGTGELFF
TRBV12-3/TRBV12-4	TRBJ2-3	.	TRBD1	TGTGCCAGCGCTCCGGCAGGGGGCCTCGAAGATACGCAGTATTTT	CASAPAGGLEDTQYF
TRBV6-1	TRBJ2-7	once	.	TGTGCCAGCAGTCCTCAGGGGGAGGGGGGGCCCTACGAGCAGTACTTC	CASSPQGEGGPYEQYF
TRBV18	TRBJ2-3	many	.	TGTGCCAGCTCACCACCCTACGGAGATACGCAGTATTTT	CASSPPYGDTQYF
TRBV27	TRBJ2-2	few	.	TGTGCCAGCAGTTTCTCTTACACCGTCACCGGGGAGCTGTTTTTT	CASSFSYTVTGELFF
TRBV25-1	TRBJ2-1	few	TRBD2	TGTGCCAGCAGTGATCGGGACTACTCCGCCTACAATGAGCAGTTCTTC	CASSDRDYSAYNEQFF
TRBV4-1	TRBJ1-1	few	TRBD1	TGCGCCAGCAGCCAAGGGACAGGGGGTCCGGTTGAAGCTTTCTTT	CASSQGTGGPVEAFF
TRBV20-1	TRBJ2-2	.	TRBD2	TGCAGTGCTGTGAGCGGGAGGGCCGTTACCGGGGAGCTGTTTTTT	CSAVSGRAVTGELFF
TRBV14	TRBJ2-6	few	.	TGTGCCAGCAGCCCCAGGGGTTCGTCTGGGGCCAACGTCCTGACTTTC	CASSPRGSSGANVLTF
TRBV10-3	TRBJ2-3	many	.	TGTGCCATCAGTGAGTCGGCCCGGGGACTTACGCAGTATTTT	CAISESARGLTQYF
TRBV6-1	TRBJ1-2	many	.	TGTGCCAGCAGTCCGAGAAGCTATGGCTACACCTTC	CASSPRSYGYTF
TRBV7-9	TRBJ2-5	few	.	TGTGCCAGCAGCCCCCCCGGCTATGGGCAAGAGACCCAGTACTTC	CASSPPGYGQETQYF
TRBV12-3/TRBV12-4	TRBJ2-2	many	TRBD2	TGTGCCAGCAGTCCCCGGACTAGCGGGGTGGCAGGGGAGCTGTTTTTT	CASSPRTSGVAGELFF
TRBV5-1	TRBJ2-1	few	TRBD2	TGCGCCAGCAGCTCCACTAGCGGCTACAGAACCAGTGAGCAGTTCTTC	CASSSTSGYRTSEQFF
TRBV15	TRBJ1-2	few	.	TGTGCCACCAGCAGAGATAGGGGCGGAGGAGGTGGCTACACCTTC	CATSRDRGGGGGYTF
TRBV3-1	TRBJ2-7	.	TRBD1	TGTGCCAGCAGCCCAACCGGACAGGCAACCTACGAGCAGTACTTC	CASSPTGQATYEQYF
TRBV19	TRBJ2-2	.	.	TGTGCCTCTAGGTGGGGGGCGAACACCGGGGAGCTGTTTTTT	CASRWGANTGELFF
TRBV20-1	TRBJ2-4	many	.	TGCAGTGCTGGCCCATGGGACCTAGCCAAAAACATTCAGTACTTC	CSAGPWDLAKNIQYF
TRBV6-6	TRBJ2-1	.	TRBD2	TGTGCCAGCAGGGGACTAGCGGTCAATGAGCAGTTCTTC	CASRGLAVNEQFF
TRBV7-7	TRBJ2-2	.	.	TGTGCCAGCAGCTTAGTCCAGACTCCCAACACCGGGGAGCTGTTTTTT	CASSLVQTPNTGELFF
TRBV5-1	TRBJ2-5	.	TRBD1	TGCGCCAGCAGCTTGGCCGGCCAGGGGGCTGGGGAGACCCAGTACTTC	CASSLAGQGAGETQYF
TRBV4-3	TRBJ1-2	.	.	TGCGCCAGCAGCCAAGAAAGACATCGCTATGGCTACACCTTC	CASSQERHRYGYTF
TRBV24-1	TRBJ2-3	few	TRBD1	TGTGCCACCAGTGATTCCGTTGGACAGGGCACAGATACGCAGTATTTT	CATSDSVGQGTDTQYF
TRBV5-1	TRBJ1-4	.	.	TGCGCCAGCAGCTGGAGGGACGGGAAGAATGAAAAACTGTTTTTT	CASSWRDGKNEKLFF
TRBV7-8	TRBJ2-4	few	.	TGTGCCAGCAGCCTCATGCCTCGACAGGTTTGGGACATTCAGTACTTC	CASSLMPRQVWDIQYF
TRBV3-1	TRBJ1-1	few	.	TGTGCCAGCAGCCAAGATTACGACAGCATGAACACTGAAGCTTTCTTT	CASSQDYDSMNTEAFF
TRBV28	TRBJ2-2	few	.	TGTGCCAGCAGTTTGTTTAGGGCGAACACCGGGGAGCTGTTTTTT	CASSLFRANTGELFF
TRBV25-1	TRBJ1-4	.	TRBD1	TGTGCCAGCAGTCCCGGACAGGGGGGGAACGAAAAACTGTTTTTT	CASSPGQGGNEKLFF
TRBV10-3	TRBJ2-7	.	.	TGTGCCATCAGTGAAGGACTTGGGGCAGGGGATACCTACGAGCAGTACTTC	CAISEGLGAGDTYEQYF
TRBV4-2	TRBJ2-1	.	TRBD2	TGTGCCAGCAGCCAACGGACTAGCGGGATCTACAATGAGCAGTTCTTC	CASSQRTSGIYNEQFF
TRBV12-3/TRBV12-4	TRBJ2-7	few	TRBD2	TGTGCCAGCAGTGCGCACTTGGGGACTAGCGGAAACTCCTACGAGCAGTACTTC	CASSAHLGTSGNSYEQYF
TRBV9	TRBJ2-2	many	.	TGTGCCAGCAGCGTCTCAGCGAACACCGGGGAGCTGTTTTTT	CASSVSANTGELFF
TRBV11-2	TRBJ2-7	few	.	TGTGCCAGCAGCTTAGCCCCCGGGAGACAGGGCTACGAGCAGTACTTC	CASSLAPGRQGYEQYF
TRBV20-1	TRBJ2-3	.	TRBD2	TGCAGTGCTAGAGGCCGCGCTAGCGGGGGGCCGCTGAGCACAGATACGCAGTATTTT	CSARGRASGGPLSTDTQYF
TRBV6-4	TRBJ1-2	.	.	TGTGCCAGCCGGGCAGGGGAGAACTATGGCTACACCTTC	CASRAGENYGYTF
TRBV6-2/TRBV6-3	TRBJ2-7	few	.	TGTGCCAGCAGTTACTCGACCGGTTTCGCCTACGAGCAGTACTTC	CASSYSTGFAYEQYF
TRBV10-3	TRBJ2-3	few	.	TGTGCCATCAGTGAGGGGGCGGGTCTCACAGATACGCAGTATTTT	CAISEGAGLTDTQYF
TRBV30	TRBJ2-3	.	TRBD2	TGTGCCTGGAGTTTAGCGGGAACGGATACGCAGTATTTT	CAWSLAGTDTQYF
TRBV24-1	TRBJ1-1	many	.	TGTGCCACCAGTGGTTTCAAGTTCAGCGCCCTTAACACTGAAGCTTTCTTT	CATSGFKFSALNTEAFF
TRBV4-3	TRBJ1-1	few	TRBD1	TGCGCCAGCAGCCAAATTACCTCGACAGGGTGGGGCATGAACACTGAAGCTTTCTTT	CASSQITSTGWGMNTEAFF
TRBV29-1	TRBJ2-7	few	TRBD2	TGCAGCGCAATAGCGGGAGGGCCAGGAGGGGAGCAGTACTTC	CSAIAGGPGGEQYF
TRBV14	TRBJ2-7	.	.	TGTGCCAGCAGCCGTCTAAGGGTTGACGAGCAGTACTTC	CASSRLRVDEQYF
TRBV9	TRBJ2-2	few	.	TGTGCCAGCAGCGTTTTGGGCGAACCGAACACCGGGGAGCTGTTTTTT	CASSVLGEPNTGELFF
TRBV5-1	TRBJ1-4	few	.	TGCGCCAGCAGCTTTGAGGTCAAGGATAATGAAAAACTGTTTTTT	CASSFEVKDNEKLFF
TRBV12-3/TRBV12-4	TRBJ2-7	few	TRBD2	TGTGCCAGCACCGGATGGGGGGGGAGCTACGAGCAGTACTTC	CASTGWGGSYEQYF
TRBV6-1	TRBJ2-7	many	.	TGTGCCAGCAGCCCCACCATATCGTCCTACGATCAGTACTTC	CASSPTISSYDQYF
TRBV6-2/TRBV6-3	TRBJ2-3	.	.	TGTGCCAGCAGTCCTGGGGTTCCAGATACGCAGTATTTT	CASSPGVPDTQYF
TRBV7-2	TRBJ1-4	many	.	TGTGCCAGCAGCTCAGCAGGGGTTAATGAAAAACTGTTTTTT	CASSSAGVNEKLFF
TRBV27	TRBJ2-4	few	TRBD2	TGTGCCAGCAGTCGTAGCGGGGGGCTCAGAAACATTCAGTACTTC	CASSRSGGLRNIQYF